This TCR beta chain was documented in a study of human T cells and chemical hapten exposure. In the study overall: Patients got weekly scalp diphenylcyclopropenone doses over the approximately 23-week study.

Only a few counts were recorded for this clonotype. As for time point: pre-sensitization, week 0. As to treatment: therapeutic diphenylcyclopropenone sensitization with weekly scalp DPC. Authors' data handling: Counting gave a median of around 96,000 TCRs per sample, with values ranging from about 23,224 to 700,000. TCRdb itself ran the RACE reads through MiXCR, one entry per CDR3 protein. In this record, the V and J calls reflect TCRdb's handling and not the investigators' own analysis. The profile shows about 92,000 distinct CDR3 sequences, about 8.9% of them singletons. Sequencing used whole blood, obtained in connection with sensitization to the hapten diphenylcyclopropenone (DPC). The TCR sequence derives from a woman between 40 and 50 years old with alopecia areata. Some clones in this sample may be carry-over from other donors' samples.

The CDR3 loop reads CASSLTTALSYEQYF. The CDR3 DNA reads TGTGCCAGCAGTCTCACCACCGCCCTGTCCTACGAGCAGTACTTC. This chain joins TRBV27 and TRBJ2-7; no clear D gene. Between the trimmed V and J ends, which lost 5 bases and 1 base, there was a span of 15 bases. CDR3 length equals 15 residues. Germline V lookup: CDR1 MNHEY, CDR2 SMNVEV (reference sequence).